This T cell receptor (beta chain) was retrieved from a study of human T cells and chemical hapten exposure. The CDR3 is made up of 15 amino acids. Germline CDR1 SEHNR, CDR2 FQNEAQ (reference sequence). Germline trimming cut 5 bases from V and 3 bases from J; bases unmatched to any gene: 5. Time point given: patch test 1, 2 weeks after DPC sensitization. Treatment denoted: therapeutic diphenylcyclopropenone sensitization with weekly scalp DPC. TCRdb fed the RACE reads into MiXCR, producing one record per CDR3 protein. This table holds under 450,000 distinct CDR3 sequences, nearly 5% found once. This clonotype was seen at least ten times.

This sequence was found in a woman between 45 and 65 years old with alopecia areata. Some clones in this sample may be carry-over from other donors' samples. The chain joins TRBV7-9 to TRBJ1-3, with 9 bases lining up with TRBD1. Sequenced here: whole blood, sampled in connection with sensitization to the hapten diphenylcyclopropenone (DPC). This chain's CDR3 is CASSTGTGLGNTIYF. The CDR3, as DNA: TGTGCCAGCAGCACCGGGACAGGGCTTGGAAACACCATATATTTT.